This TCR beta chain appears in the sequencing data of a study of human T cells and chemical hapten exposure. Background on the study: Upper-back patch tests with 0.01% DPC were read at 6 days.

Indicated time point: patch test 3, about 24 weeks after DPC sensitization. Treatment given: therapeutic diphenylcyclopropenone sensitization with weekly scalp DPC. Donation of samples came from alopecia patients who were 18 to 70 years old and suitable for DPC. The total RNA was obtained from whole blood that was not fractionated. Unique molecular identifiers were linked by the library to individual cDNA molecules. TCRdb used MiXCR to reprocess the RACE reads, holding one entry per CDR3 protein. The sample comprises approximately 90,000 distinct CDR3 sequences, 27% of which are singletons, and over 9% rests with the top ten. Germline V CDR1 and CDR2: MDHEN, SYDVKM. CDR3 length equals 12 residues. V was shortened by 5 bases and J by 5 bases, with 10 bases between the two germline ends.

The rearrangement links TRBV28 to TRBJ2-7; D gene ambiguous. This clonotype originated in a man in his forties with alopecia areata. Some clones in this sample may be carry-over from other donors' samples. Specimen: whole blood, collected in connection with sensitization to the hapten diphenylcyclopropenone (DPC). The CDR3, as DNA: TGTGCCAGCAGTCTGACACACGACGAGCAGTACTTC. It is translated as CASSLTHDEQYF.